One and the same sample provided the 4 T cell receptor beta chains below, sequenced in a study of cytomegalovirus exposure and HLA in healthy donors. Use of 60 Vbeta and 13 Jbeta primers characterized the PCR. TCRdb's table, derived via immunoSEQ multiplex PCR, lists solely in-frame clones and lacks some. The data show 190,000 or so clones, with around 79% seen just once and approximately 0.36% held by the top ten. Sequencing input: PBMCs. Source of these receptors: a male donor in good health and CMV-seropositive.

The CDR3 spells CAWRAENTEAFF. DNA of the CDR3: TGTGCCTGGAGGGCAGAGAACACTGAAGCTTTCTTT. This sequence joins TRBV30 and TRBJ1-1; D is unclear. This CDR3 is 12 amino acids long. Trimming stripped 3 bases from V and 1 base from J, with 6 bases between. Germline V gene sequence: CDR1 GTSNPN, CDR2 SVGIG (reference sequence).

A single count supports this clone. This chain links TRBV28 with TRBJ2-5; TRBD2 matches at 13 bases. Germline V gives CDR1 MDHEN, CDR2 SYDVKM. The CDR3 sequence is 18 residues long. V dropped 6 bases and J dropped 2; count of bases not matched to a gene: 12. The CDR3 nucleotides read TGTGCCAGCAGCGAAACTAGCGGGAGGGCCATAAGGCAAGAGACCCAGTACTTC. Encoded protein: CASSETSGRAIRQETQYF. Complete variable domain (other parts from reference TRBV28 and TRBJ2-5): DVKVTQSSRYLVKRTGEKVFLECVQDMDHENMFWYRQDPGLGLRLIYFSYDVKMKEKGDIPEGYSVSREKKERFSLILESASTNQTSMYLCASSETSGRAIRQETQYFGPGTRLLVL.

In this sample, this clone turned up a few times. The J gene is TRBJ2-5, the V gene TRBV5-4; D might be TRBD2 (6 bases). V dropped 4 bases and J dropped 5 bases, with 15 bases sitting between them. The CDR3 runs 14 residues. Germline lookup yields CDR1 SGHNT and CDR2 YYREEE (reference sequence). The CDR3 here is CASSGGTDGETQYF. CDR3 in DNA: TGTGCCAGCAGCGGAGGGACGGATGGGGAGACCCAGTACTTC.

The rearrangement links TRBV6-1 to TRBJ2-7, with 14 bases aligning to TRBD2. Germline trimming cut 3 bases from V and 1 base from J; bases unmatched to any gene: 8. Germline-derived CDR1 and CDR2 are MNHNS and SASEGT. There are 18 residues in the CDR3. The DNA of the CDR3 is TGTGCCAGCAGTGAGAATATGGGACTAGCGGGGGATTCCTACGAGCAGTACTTC. Translated, it gives CASSENMGLAGDSYEQYF.